These 32 T cell receptor beta chains originate from one sample sequenced in a study of neoadjuvant anti-PD-1 for oral cavity cancer. Method: immunoSEQ multiplex PCR; TCRdb's copy keeps in-frame clones and lacks some. The sample lists fewer than 20,000 clones; approximately 72% were seen once. The sequencing used PBMCs, collected before nivolumab (anti-PD-1) treatment. Receptors were obtained from a person aged 40 to 85 with oral cavity squamous cell carcinoma.

This clone has more than one count but fewer than ten. The chain links TRBV19 to TRBJ2-1, with D uncertain. Trimming removed 2 bases at V and 8 bases at J, with 10 bases between. The CDR3 consists of 13 residues. Per the germline V gene, CDR1 is LNHDA and CDR2 is SQIVND (reference sequence). As DNA, the CDR3 is TGTGCCAGTAGTATATTTGACGGCCATGAGCAGTTCTTC. Translated, it gives CASSIFDGHEQFF. Looking up the rest from reference TRBV19 and TRBJ2-1 gives the full variable domain: DGGITQSPKYLFRKEGQNVTLSCEQNLNHDAMYWYRQDPGQGLRLIYYSQIVNDFQKGDIAEGYSVSREKKESFPLTVTSAQKNPTAFYLCASSIFDGHEQFFGPGTRLTVL.

This clone was seen just once. V usage is TRBV6-6 and J usage is TRBJ2-5; 7 nucleotides agree with TRBD1. CDR3 size: 16 residues. Germline CDR1 MNHNY, CDR2 SVGAGI (reference sequence). Trimming took 2 bases from V and 1 from J; bases not matched to a gene: 7. The CDR3 DNA follows: TGTGCCAGCAGTTACGGTAGGGGGCGCCTCCAAGAGACCCAGTACTTC. It encodes CASSYGRGRLQETQYF.

V is TRBV6-1 and J is TRBJ1-3; D might be TRBD1 (6 bases). The germline gives CDR1 MNHNS, CDR2 SASEGT. The CDR3 is 15 residues long. Trimming stripped 2 bases from V and 4 bases from J, with 12 bases between. The CDR3 region is CASSERSGAGNTIYF. CDR3 nucleotides: TGTGCCAGCAGTGAACGGTCAGGGGCCGGAAACACCATATATTTT.

In DNA form, the CDR3 reads TGTGCCAGCAGCCCCCAGGGCTCTGGAAACACCATATATTTT. Translation gives CASSPQGSGNTIYF. The chain links TRBV6-5 to TRBJ1-3; a possible D gene is TRBD1 (5 bases). Trimming took 6 bases from V and 0 from J, leaving 9 bases between them. Germline V gene data show CDR1 as MNHEY and CDR2 as SVGAGI. The CDR3 spans 14 residues.

The chain has TRBV7-8 and TRBJ1-5, with no clear D. Trimming stripped 6 bases from V and 4 bases from J, with 10 bases between. This CDR3 has 13 residues. Germline V gene data show CDR1 as SGHVS and CDR2 as FQNEAQ. CDR3: CASRRAVNQPQHF. CDR3 coding DNA: TGTGCCAGCAGGCGGGCCGTTAATCAGCCCCAGCATTTT. The full variable domain, its missing parts supplied by reference TRBV7-8 and TRBJ1-5, is GAGVSQSPRYKVAKRGQDVALRCDPISGHVSLFWYQQALGQGPEFLTYFQNEAQLDKSGLPSDRFFAERPEGSVSTLKIQRTQQEDSAVYLCASRRAVNQPQHFGDGTRLSIL.

The chain recombines TRBV6-4 with TRBJ2-5; D not resolved. V lost 3 bases, J lost 5 bases, and 10 bases lay in between. Germline-derived CDR1 and CDR2 are MRHNA and SNTAGT. The CDR3 consists of 13 residues. CDR3 protein: CASSETGGETQYF. CDR3 nucleotide sequence: TGTGCCAGCAGTGAGACCGGTGGGGAGACCCAGTACTTC.

The V gene is TRBV7-9, the J gene TRBJ2-3, with 7 nucleotides matching TRBD2. The CDR3 runs to 15 residues. Germline V gene sequence: CDR1 SEHNR, CDR2 FQNEAQ (reference sequence). The V gene end was trimmed by 2 bases and the J gene end by 0 bases; junction bases not matched to a gene: 2. The CDR3 DNA reads as TGTGCCAGCAGCTTACAAGCGGGAAGCACAGATACGCAGTATTTT. Residues: CASSLQAGSTDTQYF. Supplemented by reference TRBV7-9 and TRBJ2-3, the full variable domain reads DTGVSQNPRHKITKRGQNVTFRCDPISEHNRLYWYRQTLGQGPEFLTYFQNEAQLEKSRLLSDRFSAERPKGSFSTLEIQRTEQGDSAMYLCASSLQAGSTDTQYFGPGTRLTVL.

The chain combines TRBV11-2 with TRBJ2-1, with a possible D match to TRBD1 (5 bases). Trimming left V 5 bases short and J 12 bases short, with 11 bases between. The germline CDR1 and CDR2 sequences are SGHAT and FQNNGV. CDR3 length: 11 amino acids. As DNA, the CDR3 is TGTGCCAGCAGCGCATCAGGGTCGCAGTTCTTC. Residues: CASSASGSQFF.

V gene TRBV6-5 combines with J gene TRBJ2-1, with TRBD2 identical over 11 bases. Losses at the gene ends were 5 bases for V and 6 bases for J; bases not matched to a gene: 3. CDR3 length: 14 residues. The germline CDR1 and CDR2 sequences are MNHEY and SVGAGI. The CDR3 sequence: CASSNSGRVNEQFF. The CDR3 DNA reads TGTGCCAGCAGTAATAGCGGGAGGGTCAATGAGCAGTTCTTC.

J is TRBJ1-2 and V is TRBV7-8, with TRBD1 identical over 7 bases. V lost 4 bases to trimming and J lost 5 bases; unmatched junction nucleotides: 10. The CDR3 totals 15 residues. Germline CDR1 and CDR2: SGHVS and FQNEAQ. The CDR3 nucleotides are TGTGCCAGCAGCTCGTTGACAGGGCCAGGGTATGGCTACACCTTC. Translated, it gives CASSSLTGPGYGYTF.

V gene TRBV6-1 combines with J gene TRBJ1-1; 7 positions agree with TRBD1. From germline, CDR1 is MNHNS and CDR2 SASEGT. The V and J ends lost 6 bases and 7 bases, in that order; junction bases with no gene match: 5. This CDR3 is built from 12 residues. The CDR3 DNA reads as TGTGCCAGCAGGCAGGGGGTTGGTGAAGCTTTCTTT. Translation gives CASRQGVGEAFF.

The chain combines TRBV2 with TRBJ1-1; possibly TRBD1 for D (6 bases). The germline V gene has CDR1 SNHLY and CDR2 FYNNEI. The V end was cut by 2 bases, the J end by 5 bases, with 12 bases between. This CDR3 has 14 amino acids. The CDR3 protein is CASSEQGQGTEAFF. In DNA, the CDR3 is TGTGCCAGCAGTGAACAGGGCCAGGGGACTGAAGCTTTCTTT.

This clone was recorded once. J is TRBJ2-7 and V is TRBV27; TRBD1 matches at 9 bases. The length of the CDR3 is 14 residues. The V gene end was trimmed by 3 bases and the J gene end by 3 bases; junction bases not matched to a gene: 3. CDR1 is MNHEY and CDR2 is SMNVEV in the germline V gene (reference sequence). CDR3 nucleotides: TGTGCCAGCAGTTTCGACAGGGGGGACTACGAGCAGTACTTC. Amino acids: CASSFDRGDYEQYF.

The gene calls are TRBV9 and TRBJ2-5, with a possible D match to TRBD1 (6 bases). The CDR3 length is 15 residues. Germline CDR1 SGDLS, CDR2 YYNGEE. The ends were cut back, 0 bases at V and 5 bases at J, with 14 bases in the middle. Here the CDR3 reads CASSVADGQGETQYF. CDR3 coding DNA: TGTGCCAGCAGCGTAGCCGATGGGCAGGGGGAGACCCAGTACTTC.

This rearrangement joins TRBV6-1 to TRBJ2-1; maybe TRBD1 (5 bases). Looked up from germline, CDR1 is MNHNS and CDR2 is SASEGT. This CDR3 contains 14 residues. Trimming took off 7 bases at V and 5 bases at J, with 15 bases between the two ends. CDR3 DNA sequence: TGTGCCAGCACCTTGGACAACAGAAACAATGAGCAGTTCTTC. Its protein product is CASTLDNRNNEQFF.

CDR3 DNA sequence: TGTGCCCAGCAGACAGGGGGCAACGAGCAGTACTTC. As protein: CAQQTGGNEQYF. The chain links TRBV30 to TRBJ2-7; 10 bases map to TRBD1. With 8 bases clipped from V and 5 bases from J, the junction kept 6 bases outside the gene matches. CDR3 length: 12 residues. The germline V gene has CDR1 GTSNPN and CDR2 SVGIG (reference sequence).

The chain recombines TRBV2 with TRBJ1-5, with D unresolved. The V gene lost 1 base and the J gene lost 7 bases, with 8 bases spanning the gap. CDR1 and CDR2 from the germline V gene are SNHLY and FYNNEI. The CDR3 has 13 amino acids. The CDR3: CASSEEKVQPQHF. As DNA, the CDR3 is TGTGCCAGCAGTGAAGAGAAAGTCCAGCCCCAGCATTTT.

V usage is TRBV5-4 and J usage is TRBJ2-3, with a weak D call TRBD1 (6 bases). Germline V gives CDR1 SGHNT, CDR2 YYREEE (reference sequence). The CDR3 sequence is 13 residues long. Trimming left V 7 bases short and J 5 bases short, with 14 bases between. Here the CDR3 DNA reads TGTGCCAGCGCCGGACAGTATGGAGATACGCAGTATTTT. Translation: CASAGQYGDTQYF.

V usage is TRBV10-3 and J usage is TRBJ2-7; 8 positions agree with TRBD2. Germline loops: CDR1 ENHRY, CDR2 SYGVKD. Trimming at V came to 6 bases and at J to 3 bases, leaving 7 bases not matched to a gene. The CDR3 spans 14 residues. The CDR3 here is CAISYGTSNYEQYF. CDR3 sequence (DNA): TGTGCCATCAGCTACGGGACTAGTAACTACGAGCAGTACTTC.

This clone was seen a handful of times. V and J are TRBV19 and TRBJ1-1; the match to TRBD1 covers 7 bases. The CDR3 spans 14 residues. The germline V gene has CDR1 LNHDA and CDR2 SQIVND (reference sequence). Trimming at V came to 5 bases and at J to 3 bases, leaving 6 bases not matched to a gene. CDR3 sequence reads: CASSSDRAHTEAFF. The CDR3 DNA reads TGTGCCAGTAGTTCCGACAGGGCCCACACTGAAGCTTTCTTT.

The V gene is TRBV5-1, the J gene TRBJ2-5; D uncertain. This CDR3 is 13 amino acids long. Germline V gives CDR1 SGHRS, CDR2 YFSETQ. Trimming shortened V by 6 bases and J by 1 base, and 10 bases separated the two germline ends. CDR3: CASNNPTQETQYF. DNA of the CDR3: TGCGCCAGCAACAACCCTACCCAAGAGACCCAGTACTTC.

This clone was observed a few times. The chain is built from TRBV19 and TRBJ1-1, with D maybe TRBD1 (5 bases). V was cut by 4 bases and J by 0 bases, with 15 bases left in between. The V gene's germline CDR1 is LNHDA and CDR2 SQIVND (reference sequence). CDR3 size: 16 residues. The CDR3 spells CASSTSRQTLNTEAFF. The CDR3 region has the DNA TGTGCCAGTAGTACGTCCCGACAGACGTTGAACACTGAAGCTTTCTTT.

This chain connects TRBV5-4 to TRBJ2-2, with 13 nucleotides matching TRBD2. The CDR3 is made up of 16 amino acids. V gave up 6 bases and J gave up 1 base; unmatched junction bases: 3. Germline lookup yields CDR1 SGHNT and CDR2 YYREEE (reference sequence). CDR3 sequence (DNA): TGTGCCAGCACCGGGACTAGCGGGAAGAACACCGGGGAGCTGTTTTTT. It encodes CASTGTSGKNTGELFF.

The V call is TRBV14, the J call TRBJ2-2, with D possibly being TRBD2 (6 bases). The CDR3 has 14 residues. In germline, CDR1 is SGHDN, CDR2 FVKESK. The ends were cut back, 1 base at V and 5 bases at J, with 8 bases in the middle. DNA for the CDR3: TGTGCCAGCAGCCAAGTTGCGGGAACCGGGGAGCTGTTTTTT. Translating it yields CASSQVAGTGELFF.

The gene calls are TRBV9 and TRBJ2-5, with D maybe TRBD2 (7 bases). This CDR3 contains 13 residues. The V end was cut by 5 bases, the J end by 5 bases, with 13 bases between. From germline, CDR1 is SGDLS and CDR2 YYNGEE. CDR3 residues: CASSGRGAETQYF. DNA of the CDR3: TGTGCCAGCAGTGGGAGGGGGGCGGAGACCCAGTACTTC.

This chain links TRBV10-3 with TRBJ1-4; 7 nucleotides match TRBD1. Trimming removed 6 bases from V and 3 bases from J; junction bases left unmatched: 7. This CDR3 is 15 amino acids long. Per germline, CDR1 ENHRY and CDR2 SYGVKD. CDR3 DNA sequence: TGTGCCATCAGCCCCTCAGGGGGATCTAATGAAAAACTGTTTTTT. Amino acid sequence: CAISPSGGSNEKLFF.

This chain links TRBV2 with TRBJ1-3, with D perhaps matching TRBD1 (6 bases). The germline gives CDR1 SNHLY, CDR2 FYNNEI. The CDR3 extends over 13 amino acids. The V gene lost 6 bases and the J gene lost 4 bases, with 10 bases spanning the gap. The CDR3 reads CASSAGVGNTIYF. In nucleotides, the CDR3 is TGTGCCAGCAGCGCAGGGGTAGGAAACACCATATATTTT.

This clone turned up a few times. The chain employs TRBV7-9 and TRBJ2-7; TRBD1 matches at 7 bases. From germline, CDR1 is SEHNR and CDR2 FQNEAQ (reference sequence). The V and J ends lost 3 bases and 4 bases, in that order; junction bases with no gene match: 6. The CDR3 runs 14 residues. CDR3 sequence (DNA): TGTGCCAGCAGCTTCCAGACAGGGATTTACGAGCAGTACTTC. Encoded protein: CASSFQTGIYEQYF.

This chain connects TRBV7-8 to TRBJ2-2; 8 bases map to TRBD1. Per the germline V gene, CDR1 is SGHVS and CDR2 is FQNEAQ. V lost 2 bases, J lost 6 bases, and 11 bases stayed unmatched. This CDR3 has 17 residues. CDR3 loop: CASSLSPDRVKAGELFF. CDR3 nucleotide sequence: TGTGCCAGCAGCTTATCCCCGGACAGGGTCAAGGCCGGGGAGCTGTTTTTT.

The CDR3 loop is CASSSGTAMNTEAFF. CDR3 sequence (DNA): TGTGCCAGCAGCAGCGGGACAGCCATGAACACTGAAGCTTTCTTT. J is TRBJ1-1 and V is TRBV5-4; the match to TRBD1 covers 7 bases. CDR3 length: 15 amino acids. Germline V gene data show CDR1 as SGHNT and CDR2 as YYREEE (reference sequence). With 4 bases clipped from V and 0 bases from J, the junction kept 6 bases outside the gene matches.

The rearrangement joins TRBV30 to TRBJ2-1; D not certain. Germline V gene lookup returns CDR1 GTSNPN and CDR2 SVGIG (reference sequence). The length of the CDR3 is 16 residues. The V and J ends lost 1 base and 3 bases respectively, with 16 bases between them. The CDR3 DNA is TGTGCCTGGAGTGCCGTCTTCGCGGCTAGCTACAATGAGCAGTTCTTC. Protein: CAWSAVFAASYNEQFF. The full variable domain, its missing parts supplied by reference TRBV30 and TRBJ2-1, is SQTIHQWPATLVQPVGSPLSLECTVEGTSNPNLYWYRQAAGRGLQLLFYSVGIGQISSEVPQNLSASRPQDRQFILSSKKLLLSDSGFYLCAWSAVFAASYNEQFFGPGTRLTVL.

This clone was detected only once. The chain recombines TRBV6-5 with TRBJ1-2, with D maybe TRBD1 (5 bases). Germline V lookup: CDR1 MNHEY, CDR2 SVGAGI. The CDR3 contains 13 residues. Trimming stripped 6 bases from V and 6 bases from J, with 14 bases between. CDR3: CASRPGGSDGYTF. The DNA for the CDR3 is TGTGCCAGCAGACCCGGGGGGTCGGATGGCTACACCTTC.